This TCR beta chain is drawn from a study of OX40 agonist ivuxolimab in advanced cancers. On the study more broadly: The patients received agonistic anti-OX40 (CD134) antibody ivuxolimab.

Using immunoSEQ multiplex PCR, the repertoire was profiled, and TCRdb retains in-frame clones only, with some absent. Counted here are about 53,000 clones, 80% to 90% occurring once; the ten biggest clones make up 11%. The CDR3 is made up of 18 amino acids. V shed 1 base, J shed 4 bases, and the junction held 11 bases outside the gene matches. The germline CDR1 and CDR2 sequences are SGHNT and YENEEA. Autoimmune disease history or systemic immunosuppression led to patients being barred. Baseline, cycle 4 day 1, and cycle 7 day 1 were the blood sampling points. Study results and limitations: Expanded clones were, on average, more numerous in CD8+ T cells than in CD4+.

For this clone: The antigen is undetermined.

The rearrangement uses TRBV11-3 and TRBJ2-1; 9 bases agree with TRBD1. The sequencing used CD4+ or CD8+ T cells sorted from blood, collected in a trial of the OX40 agonist ivuxolimab. The TCR sequence derives from an adult with an advanced solid tumor such as melanoma, head and neck, liver or kidney cancer. CDR3 protein: CASSLAHHRDRVYNEQFF. As DNA, the CDR3 is TGTGCCAGCAGCTTAGCGCATCACCGGGACAGGGTATACAATGAGCAGTTCTTC.